This T cell receptor beta chain derives from a study of T cell repertoires in cytomegalovirus infection. TCRdb independently ran MiXCR on the reads; one entry per CDR3 protein. The data hold 750,000 to 950,000 distinct CDR3 sequences, with 29% observed a single time. Of note for this clonotype: Its antigen is undetermined.

The starting material was cultured CD8+ T cells from PBMCs, obtained from culture after CMV antigen stimulation. The TCR originated in a human donor in good health (CMV status not recorded). Some clones in this sample may be carry-over from other donors' samples.

CDR3 DNA: TGTGCCAGCAGTACTACAGGGGCTAACTATGGCTACACCTTC. It is translated as CASSTTGANYGYTF. The chain recombines TRBV6-6 with TRBJ1-2, with 7 nucleotides matching TRBD1. The CDR3 covers 14 residues. J lost 0 bases, V lost 5 bases, and 3 bases had no gene match. Germline loops: CDR1 MNHNY, CDR2 SVGAGI (reference sequence).